Below, 20 T cell receptor beta chains from the same sample are listed, as sequenced in a study of T cells after yellow fever vaccination (dated by TCRdb to between 2018 and 2021). The library was built by means of 5' RACE. The reads were generated on an Illumina HiSeq 2500. TCRdb ran its own pipeline on the public reads, namely fastp trimming at Q25 and MiXCR clone calling, and kept in-frame beta chains. Every distinct CDR3 protein forms one entry, paired with its most common genes and DNA. The sample contains 200,000 to 300,000 distinct CDR3 sequences, more than 6.5% of them found a single time. Jointly, the top ten make up 1% to 1.2% of the sample. The treatment or condition tag for this specimen amounts to: live attenuated yellow fever vaccine strain. The sequencing here drew on CD4+ T cells sorted from PBMCs, taken on the day of the yellow fever booster vaccination. These TCRs come from a man aged 30-40 years who received the YFV17D yellow fever vaccine.

The rearrangement joins TRBV20-1 to TRBJ2-3, with 10 nucleotides matching TRBD2. Germline CDR1 reads DFQATT; CDR2 reads SNEGSKA (reference sequence). The length of the CDR3 is 16 residues. Germline trimming cut 6 bases from V and 1 base from J; bases unmatched to any gene: 10. The CDR3 bases are TGCAGTGCCTATAAACTAGCGGGATCTGGCACAGATACGCAGTATTTT. This sequence encodes CSAYKLAGSGTDTQYF.

V gene TRBV20-1 combines with J gene TRBJ2-1, with TRBD2 matching 7 bases. Per the germline V gene, CDR1 is DFQATT and CDR2 is SNEGSKA (reference sequence). Trimming at V came to 5 bases and at J to 6 bases, leaving 10 bases not matched to a gene. The CDR3 has 14 residues. CDR3 protein: CSAGTSGIGNEQFF. CDR3 DNA sequence: TGCAGTGCTGGGACGAGCGGGATCGGCAATGAGCAGTTCTTC.

This clonotype was detected ten times or more. This sequence joins TRBV12-3 or TRBV12-4 and TRBJ1-1; D call uncertain. This CDR3 has 14 amino acids. V was trimmed by 6 bases and J by 1 base, leaving 12 bases between them. DNA of the CDR3: TGTGCCAGCAGCTTCTCACGGGGGAACACTGAAGCTTTCTTT. It encodes CASSFSRGNTEAFF.

CDR3 residues: CSVETGEETQYF. CDR3 sequence (DNA): TGCAGCGTTGAGACAGGGGAAGAGACCCAGTACTTC. The chain recombines TRBV29-1 with TRBJ2-5, with TRBD1 matching 8 bases. The CDR3 covers 12 residues. The germline gives CDR1 SQVTM, CDR2 ANQGSEA. V shed 3 bases, J shed 3 bases, and the junction held 0 bases outside the gene matches.

In its sample, this clonotype was seen many times. This chain links TRBV12-3 or TRBV12-4 with TRBJ2-1; 7 bases agree with TRBD2. The CDR3 runs to 15 residues. J gave up 5 bases and V 4 bases, and 8 bases lay outside the gene matches. CDR3 sequence: CASSSGLGLDNEQFF. The CDR3 DNA is TGTGCCAGCAGTTCTGGACTAGGACTCGACAATGAGCAGTTCTTC.

This clonotype appeared many times. At one boundary the junction diverges from the germline segment, which might be a read error. The V gene is TRBV5-1, the J gene TRBJ2-2, with no clear D. Germline CDR1 and CDR2: SGHRS and YFSETQ. This CDR3 is 11 amino acids long. The CDR3 protein is CASSNTGELFF. In nucleotides, the CDR3 is TGTGCCAGCAGTAACACCGGGGAGCTGTTTTTT.

The V and J genes are TRBV4-2 and TRBJ1-1, with D tentatively TRBD1 (5 bases). The CDR3 runs to 20 residues. V was shortened by 4 bases and J by 0 bases, with 27 bases between the two germline ends. CDR1 is LGHNA, CDR2 YNFKEQ, per germline. The CDR3 reads CASSPERRGRPRYMNTEAFF. The DNA of the CDR3 is TGTGCCAGCAGCCCGGAGCGCCGGGGCAGACCCAGGTATATGAACACTGAAGCTTTCTTT.

In DNA, the CDR3 is TGTGCCAGCAGTTTCCGGACAGGGGGAGCTTTCTTT. The encoded protein is CASSFRTGGAFF. The chain has TRBV6-5 and TRBJ1-1; 10 nucleotides line up with TRBD1. CDR1 and CDR2 from the germline V gene are MNHEY and SVGAGI. The CDR3 extends over 12 amino acids. Germline trimming cut 4 bases from V and 10 bases from J; bases unmatched to any gene: 3.

Many counts were recorded for this clonotype. The genes are TRBV5-1 and TRBJ1-1; D call uncertain. The germline gives CDR1 SGHRS, CDR2 YFSETQ. The CDR3 sequence is 15 residues long. Trimming left V 0 bases short and J 0 bases short, with 9 bases between. The CDR3 sequence: CASSLGVRLNTEAFF. CDR3 nucleotides: TGCGCCAGCAGCTTGGGTGTCCGACTGAACACTGAAGCTTTCTTT.

The rearrangement links TRBV6-4 to TRBJ2-7; the match to TRBD1 covers 7 bases. V was clipped by 8 bases and J by 6 bases; unmatched bases: 10. Germline CDR1 MRHNA, CDR2 SNTAGT. The CDR3 extends over 13 amino acids. CDR3 amino acids: CASWTAGGGEQYF. CDR3 bases: TGTGCCAGCTGGACAGCAGGGGGTGGCGAGCAGTACTTC.

This clonotype has at least ten counts. CDR3 nucleotides: TGTGCCAGCAGTTACCGAGAAGGGACTAGCGGCCGCTACGAGCAGTACTTC. Translating gives CASSYREGTSGRYEQYF. The chain employs TRBV6-2 or TRBV6-3 and TRBJ2-7; 11 nucleotides line up with TRBD2. Germline CDR1 is MNHEY and CDR2 is SVGEGT. This CDR3 comprises 17 residues. Trimming cost V 2 bases and J 3 bases; bases outside gene matches: 9.

The CDR3 bases are TGCAGTGCTAGTTGGGGAGCGGGACCCTACAATGAGCAGTTCTTC. It specifies CSASWGAGPYNEQFF. The V call is TRBV20-1, the J call TRBJ2-1; 7 bases are shared with TRBD2. V dropped 3 bases and J dropped 2; count of bases not matched to a gene: 7. The CDR3 runs to 15 residues. Germline CDR1 DFQATT, CDR2 SNEGSKA (reference sequence).

This clonotype was recorded a few times. This rearrangement joins TRBV12-3 or TRBV12-4 to TRBJ2-1; maybe TRBD2 (5 bases). The CDR3 spans 16 residues. Trimming took off 6 bases at V and 10 bases at J, with 25 bases between the two ends. The CDR3 loop reads CASSPINRLHRGEQFF. For the CDR3, the DNA is TGTGCCAGCAGCCCGATAAACCGACTCCACCGGGGAGAGCAGTTCTTC.

This clonotype was seen more than once but under ten times. The chain recombines TRBV2 with TRBJ2-1; D is unclear. The germline V gene has CDR1 SNHLY and CDR2 FYNNEI. This CDR3 is built from 11 residues. With 4 bases removed from V and 8 bases from J, the gap between germline ends came to 6 bases. Written as DNA, the CDR3 is TGTGCCAGCAGTGTCTGGGATGAGCAGTTCTTC. The encoded protein is CASSVWDEQFF.

This clonotype came up a few times. The chain recombines TRBV7-2 with TRBJ2-1; 7 bases agree with TRBD1. The ends lost 5 bases at V and 7 bases at J; junction bases unmatched: 11. CDR1 SGHTA and CDR2 FQGNSA come from the germline V gene. This CDR3 has 15 residues. CDR3 DNA sequence: TGTGCCAGCAGCAAACGACAGGGTAGGGTAAATGAGCAGTTCTTC. This encodes CASSKRQGRVNEQFF.

Ten or more counts support this clonotype. The CDR3 coding sequence is TGCAGTGGGGTGAAACTAGCGGGAGGGCGGAGAGATACGCAGTATTTT. Encoded protein: CSGVKLAGGRRDTQYF. V is TRBV20-1 and J is TRBJ2-3, with 13 bases fitting TRBD2. Germline V CDR1 and CDR2: DFQATT, SNEGSKA (reference sequence). This CDR3 spans 16 amino acids. V dropped 7 bases and J dropped 5; count of bases not matched to a gene: 12.

In its sample, this clonotype was seen a few times. V usage is TRBV30 and J usage is TRBJ2-5; TRBD2 might be the D (5 bases). CDR1 and CDR2 (germline): GTSNPN, SVGIG (reference sequence). The CDR3 is made up of 14 amino acids. The V and J ends lost 4 bases and 4 bases respectively, with 16 bases between them. CDR3 DNA sequence: TGTGCCTGGAATAGGCGTAGCGCTCGAGAGACCCAGTACTTC. Translated, it gives CAWNRRSARETQYF.

This clonotype was recorded many times. This sequence joins TRBV20-1 and TRBJ2-7; no definite D call. Trimming took 1 base from V and 5 from J, leaving 15 bases between them. This CDR3 comprises 14 residues. From germline, CDR1 is DFQATT and CDR2 SNEGSKA (reference sequence). The CDR3 here is CSARGPLGPHEQYF. CDR3 DNA: TGCAGTGCTAGAGGGCCCTTGGGCCCCCACGAGCAGTACTTC.

This clonotype was counted ten times or more. V is TRBV6-2 or TRBV6-3 and J is TRBJ2-1, with 8 bases identical to TRBD2. This CDR3 is 15 amino acids long. Per germline, CDR1 MNHEY and CDR2 SVGEGT. With V trimmed by 5 bases and J by 9 bases, 12 bases remained unmatched. The CDR3 bases are TGTGCCAGCAGTCAAGGGACTAGGGCAGGGACTGAGCAGTTCTTC. It translates to CASSQGTRAGTEQFF.

This clonotype appeared many times. This chain links TRBV12-3 or TRBV12-4 with TRBJ2-6; no firm D call. V was shortened by 7 bases and J by 2 bases, with 9 bases between the two germline ends. The length of the CDR3 is 14 residues. CDR3 in amino acids: CASIATTGANVLTF. The DNA of the CDR3 is TGTGCCAGCATTGCCACGACTGGGGCCAACGTCCTGACTTTC.